This TCR beta chain was documented in a study of vaccination and CD4 T cells after COVID-19. Study at large: Each participant underwent a two-dose regimen of either the BNT162b2 or the mRNA-1273 vaccine.

CD4+ T cells that had been cultured provided DNA sequenced with the Oncomine TCR Beta short-read assay. TCRdb re-called the PCR reads with MiXCR, one entry per CDR3 protein. The sample shows 11,000 to 15,000 distinct CDR3 sequences, approximately 24% of them seen only once. Trimming stripped 1 base from V and 0 bases from J, with 16 bases between. The CDR3 totals 18 residues. Documented treatment: roughly nine-day PBMC culture with coronavirus spike peptide pools or control peptides (ViraFEST assay). Only a few counts were recorded for this clonotype. What it recognizes is unknown. The chain is built from TRBV12-3 or TRBV12-4 and TRBJ1-5, with D uncertain. The sequenced sample was CD4+ T cells from blood, cultured in vitro, obtained after SARS-CoV-2 vaccination. The receptor was derived from a human donor who had recovered from COVID-19. CDR3 region: CASSLGSWFGDSNQPQHF. The CDR3 DNA sequence: TGTGCCAGCAGTTTAGGGTCCTGGTTTGGGGATAGCAATCAGCCCCAGCATTTT.